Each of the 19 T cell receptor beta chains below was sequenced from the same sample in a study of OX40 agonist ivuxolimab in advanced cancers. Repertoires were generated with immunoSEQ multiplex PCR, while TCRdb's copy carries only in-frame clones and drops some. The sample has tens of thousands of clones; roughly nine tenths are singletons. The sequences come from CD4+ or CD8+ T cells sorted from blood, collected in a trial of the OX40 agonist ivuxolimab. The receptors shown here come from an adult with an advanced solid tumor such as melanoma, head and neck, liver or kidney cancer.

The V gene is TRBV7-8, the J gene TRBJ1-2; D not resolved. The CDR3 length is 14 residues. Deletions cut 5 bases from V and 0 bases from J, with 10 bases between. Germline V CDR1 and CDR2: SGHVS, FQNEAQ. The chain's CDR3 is CASSPGSTNYGYTF. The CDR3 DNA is TGTGCCAGCAGCCCCGGAAGCACTAACTATGGCTACACCTTC.

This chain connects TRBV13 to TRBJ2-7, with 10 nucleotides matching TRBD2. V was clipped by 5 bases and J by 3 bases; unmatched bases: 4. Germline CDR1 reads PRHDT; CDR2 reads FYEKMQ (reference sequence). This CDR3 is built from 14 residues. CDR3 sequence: CASSAGLARYEQYF. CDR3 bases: TGTGCCAGCAGCGCGGGACTAGCGCGCTACGAGCAGTACTTC.

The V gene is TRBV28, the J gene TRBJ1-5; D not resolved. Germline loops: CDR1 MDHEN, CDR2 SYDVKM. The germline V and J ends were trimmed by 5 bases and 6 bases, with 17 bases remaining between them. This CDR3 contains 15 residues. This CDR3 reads CASSRIRDSGQPQHF. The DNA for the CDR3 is TGTGCCAGCAGTCGAATACGAGACTCGGGTCAGCCCCAGCATTTT.

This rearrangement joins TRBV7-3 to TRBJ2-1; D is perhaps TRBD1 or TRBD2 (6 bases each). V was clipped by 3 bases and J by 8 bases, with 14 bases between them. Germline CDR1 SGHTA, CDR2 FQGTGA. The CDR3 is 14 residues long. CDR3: CASSFRDKRDEQFF. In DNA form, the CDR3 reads TGTGCCAGCAGCTTCCGGGACAAGCGGGATGAGCAGTTCTTC.

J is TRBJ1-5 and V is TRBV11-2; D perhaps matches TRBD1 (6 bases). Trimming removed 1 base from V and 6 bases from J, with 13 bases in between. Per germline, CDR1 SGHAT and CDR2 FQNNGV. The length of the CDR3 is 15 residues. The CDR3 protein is CASSLAGESSQPQHF. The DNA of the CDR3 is TGTGCCAGCAGCTTAGCAGGGGAGAGTAGTCAGCCCCAGCATTTT. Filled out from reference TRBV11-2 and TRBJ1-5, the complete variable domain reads EAGVAQSPRYKIIEKRQSVAFWCNPISGHATLYWYQQILGQGPKLLIQFQNNGVVDDSQLPKDRFSAERLKGVDSTLKIQPAKLEDSAVYLCASSLAGESSQPQHFGDGTRLSIL.

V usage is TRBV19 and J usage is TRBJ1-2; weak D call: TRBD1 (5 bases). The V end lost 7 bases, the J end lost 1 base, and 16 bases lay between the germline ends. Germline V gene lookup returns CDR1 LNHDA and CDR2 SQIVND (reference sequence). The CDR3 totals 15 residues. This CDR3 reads CASIDTSGGNYGYTF. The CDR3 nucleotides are TGTGCCAGTATCGATACGTCGGGGGGTAACTATGGCTACACCTTC.

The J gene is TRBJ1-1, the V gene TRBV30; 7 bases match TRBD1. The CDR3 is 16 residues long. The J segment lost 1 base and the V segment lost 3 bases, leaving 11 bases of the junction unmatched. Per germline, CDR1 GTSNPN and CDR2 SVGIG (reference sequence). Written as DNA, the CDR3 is TGTGCCTGGAGGCCCCGAGGAGGGGGCCAGAACACTGAAGCTTTCTTT. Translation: CAWRPRGGGQNTEAFF.

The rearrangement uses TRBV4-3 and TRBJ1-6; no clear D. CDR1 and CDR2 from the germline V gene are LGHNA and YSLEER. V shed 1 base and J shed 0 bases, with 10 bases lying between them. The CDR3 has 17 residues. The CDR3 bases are TGCGCCAGCAGCCAAGGAGAGTGGAGCTCCTATAATTCACCCCTCCACTTT. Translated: CASSQGEWSSYNSPLHF.

As DNA, the CDR3 is TGTGCCAGCAGCTTAGACGCCCCAGATACGCAGTATTTT. It encodes CASSLDAPDTQYF. The chain recombines TRBV7-3 with TRBJ2-3; D ambiguous. CDR1 and CDR2 from the germline V gene are SGHTA and FQGTGA. There are 13 residues in the CDR3. Trimming removed 2 bases from V and 4 bases from J, with 7 bases in between.

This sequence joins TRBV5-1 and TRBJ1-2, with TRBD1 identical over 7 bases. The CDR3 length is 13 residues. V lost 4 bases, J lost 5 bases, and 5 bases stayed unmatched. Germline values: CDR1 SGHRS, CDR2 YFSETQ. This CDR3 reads CASSHRQGYGYTF. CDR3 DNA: TGCGCCAGCAGCCACAGACAGGGTTATGGCTACACCTTC.

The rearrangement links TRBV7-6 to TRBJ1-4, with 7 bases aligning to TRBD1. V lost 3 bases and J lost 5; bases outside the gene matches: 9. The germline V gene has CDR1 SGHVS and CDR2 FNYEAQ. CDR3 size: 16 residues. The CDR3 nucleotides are TGTGCCAGCAGCTTGAGCCGGACAGGCGGGAATGAAAAACTGTTTTTT. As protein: CASSLSRTGGNEKLFF. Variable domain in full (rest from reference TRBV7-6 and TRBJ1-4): GAGVSQSPRYKVTKRGQDVALRCDPISGHVSLYWYRQALGQGPEFLTYFNYEAQQDKSGLPNDRFSAERPEGSISTLTIQRTEQRDSAMYRCASSLSRTGGNEKLFFGSGTQLSVL.

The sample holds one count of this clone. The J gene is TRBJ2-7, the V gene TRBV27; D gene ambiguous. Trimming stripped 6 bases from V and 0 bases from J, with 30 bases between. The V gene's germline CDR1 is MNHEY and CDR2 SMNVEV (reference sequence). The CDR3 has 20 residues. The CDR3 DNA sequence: TGTGCCAGCAGCTTAACCACACGCCCTGGATTTGAGAGACCCTCCTACGAGCAGTACTTC. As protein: CASSLTTRPGFERPSYEQYF.

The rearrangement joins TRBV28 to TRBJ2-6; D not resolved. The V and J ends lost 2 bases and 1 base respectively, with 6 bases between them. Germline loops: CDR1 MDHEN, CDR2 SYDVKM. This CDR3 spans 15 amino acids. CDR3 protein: CASSLQGSGANVLTF. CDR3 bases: TGTGCCAGCAGTTTACAAGGTTCTGGGGCCAACGTCCTGACTTTC.

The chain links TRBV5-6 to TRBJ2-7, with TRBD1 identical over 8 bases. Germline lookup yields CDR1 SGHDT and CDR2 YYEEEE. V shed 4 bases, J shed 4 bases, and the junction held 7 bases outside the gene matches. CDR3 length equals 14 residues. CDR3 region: CASSAGQDFYEQYF. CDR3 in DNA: TGTGCCAGCAGCGCGGGACAGGACTTTTACGAGCAGTACTTC.

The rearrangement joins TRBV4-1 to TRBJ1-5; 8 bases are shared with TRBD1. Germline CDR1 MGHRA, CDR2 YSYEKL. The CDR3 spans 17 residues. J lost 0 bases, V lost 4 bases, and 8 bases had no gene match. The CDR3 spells CASSPWTGPYSNQPQHF. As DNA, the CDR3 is TGCGCCAGCAGCCCCTGGACAGGGCCATATAGCAATCAGCCCCAGCATTTT.

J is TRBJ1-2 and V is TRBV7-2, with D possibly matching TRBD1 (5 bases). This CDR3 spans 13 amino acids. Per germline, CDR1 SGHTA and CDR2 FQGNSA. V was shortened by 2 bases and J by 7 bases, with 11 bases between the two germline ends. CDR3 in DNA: TGTGCCAGCAGCTTAAACGGGGGTTTTGGCTACACCTTC. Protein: CASSLNGGFGYTF.

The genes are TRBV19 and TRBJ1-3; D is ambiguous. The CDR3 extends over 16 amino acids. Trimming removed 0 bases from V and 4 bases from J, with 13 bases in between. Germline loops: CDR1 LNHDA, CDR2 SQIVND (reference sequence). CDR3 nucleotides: TGTGCCAGTAGTATAGATGACCCGGGTACCGGAAACACCATATATTTT. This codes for CASSIDDPGTGNTIYF.

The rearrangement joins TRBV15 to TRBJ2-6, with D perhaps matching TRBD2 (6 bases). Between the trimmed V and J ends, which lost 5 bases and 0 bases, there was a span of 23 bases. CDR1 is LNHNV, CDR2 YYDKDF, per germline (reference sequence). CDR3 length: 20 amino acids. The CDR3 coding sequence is TGTGCCACCAGCCGCCCTGGAGGAGGGGCGTCGTTCTCTGGGGCCAACGTCCTGACTTTC. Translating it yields CATSRPGGGASFSGANVLTF.

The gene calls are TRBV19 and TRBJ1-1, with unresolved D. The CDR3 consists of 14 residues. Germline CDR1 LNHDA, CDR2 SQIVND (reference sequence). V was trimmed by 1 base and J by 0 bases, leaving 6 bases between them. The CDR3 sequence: CASSIGDLNTEAFF. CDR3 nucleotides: TGTGCCAGTAGTATAGGAGACCTGAACACTGAAGCTTTCTTT.